This T cell receptor beta chain stems from a study of blood T cell repertoires in COVID-19 (TCRdb year 2020). Notes on the research overall: The collaborator samples originated in the United States, Italy and Spain and spanned the acute and convalescent phases of COVID-19. Samples came from the ongoing ImmuneRACE study (first 160 participants) plus 1,254 subjects from 6 global collaborators. The dataset comprised deeply sampled blood TCRbeta repertoires from subjects exposed to, actively infected with, or recovered from COVID-19. Where available, HLA class I and class II types were taken from metadata supplied by the sample provider and were not determined by assay-based typing. Sample metadata almost always included a de-identified subject ID, COVID-19 status, age in years and sex. The repertoires were released in a freely available public database meant as a resource for research on the immune response to SARS-CoV-2. The prospective study material was composed of cDNA or gDNA derived from T cells, B-cell-depleted T cells, or PBMCs.

TCRbeta CDR3 regions were amplified from genomic DNA using the immunoSEQ Assay, a bias-controlled multiplex PCR. The authors' pipeline ran thus. The number of nucleated cells in each sample was estimated by amplification of reference gene primers within the assay. Sequence reads were collapsed and filtered to measure the absolute abundance of every unique TCRbeta CDR3 rearrangement. For each sample, productive Simpson clonality was calculated as the square root of Simpson's diversity index across productive rearrangements. TCRdb holds this immuneACCESS table with in-frame rearrangements only. Some clones are missing; in checked studies, unresolved V genes explain under half, and the rest has no known cause. Clone size and V and J calls were adopted from that table, with D and trimming inferred from the DNA. This sample is represented by fewer than 200,000 clones; 79% of them were singletons. 7% to 10% of the sample is taken by the ten largest.

What the research found in general, with its limitations: Clinical and demographic metadata were provided uncurated, with the amount varying by source and participant.

CDR3 length: 22 amino acids, cysteine to phenylalanine. Kept here is only the CDR3 DNA, which spans 66 bases and is read in frame from base 1. Looking up the germline V gene yields CDR1 ENHRY and CDR2 SYGVKD. The germline V and J ends show losses of 0 bases and 0 bases respectively, and no gene match explains 14 bases of the junction. Of note for this clone: Its cognate antigen has yet to be identified. No much larger clone exists at a distance of one base, and base qualities are not known.

At one collaborating source in Seattle, patients were enrolled during active infection and were followed longitudinally through the course of disease. The collaborating institutions used their own protocols to collect whole blood in K2EDTA tubes. For TCRbeta analysis, collaborators shipped samples as frozen whole blood, isolated PBMCs, or DNA extracted from either of those sample types. The sequenced material came from peripheral blood. This TCR was recovered from a woman aged 55-70 years with COVID-19, enrolled during active disease. The V gene is TRBV10-3 and the J gene is TRBJ2-6, and 10 bases in between align with TRBD2. CDR3 sequence: CAISESSGGTSDRLSGANVLTF. The bases are TGTGCCATCAGTGAGTCGTCCGGGGGGACTAGCGACCGTCTCTCTGGGGCCAACGTCCTGACTTTC.